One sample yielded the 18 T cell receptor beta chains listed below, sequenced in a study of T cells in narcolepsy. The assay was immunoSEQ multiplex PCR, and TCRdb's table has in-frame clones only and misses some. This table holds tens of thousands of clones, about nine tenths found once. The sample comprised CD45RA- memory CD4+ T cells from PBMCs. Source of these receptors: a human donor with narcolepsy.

This CDR3 is CASSLAPTGSYEQYF. As DNA, the CDR3 is TGTGCCAGCAGCTTAGCCCCGACAGGGTCCTACGAGCAGTACTTC. This sequence joins TRBV7-2 and TRBJ2-7; 7 nucleotides align to TRBD1. Germline V CDR1 and CDR2: SGHTA, FQGNSA. Trimming removed 0 bases from V and 1 base from J; junction bases left unmatched: 3. This CDR3 has 15 residues.

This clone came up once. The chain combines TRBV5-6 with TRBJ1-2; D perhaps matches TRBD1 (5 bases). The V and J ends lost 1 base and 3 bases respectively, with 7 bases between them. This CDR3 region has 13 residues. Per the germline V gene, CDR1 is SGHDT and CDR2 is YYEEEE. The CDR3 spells CASSLTGDYGYTF. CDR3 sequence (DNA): TGTGCCAGCAGCTTGACAGGAGACTATGGCTACACCTTC.

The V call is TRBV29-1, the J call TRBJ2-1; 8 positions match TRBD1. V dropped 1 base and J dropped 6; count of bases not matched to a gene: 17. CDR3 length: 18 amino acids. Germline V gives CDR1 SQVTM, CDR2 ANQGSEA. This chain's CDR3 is CSVEGGMQGALLSNEQFF. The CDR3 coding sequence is TGCAGCGTTGAAGGGGGTATGCAGGGGGCTTTGTTAAGCAATGAGCAGTTCTTC.

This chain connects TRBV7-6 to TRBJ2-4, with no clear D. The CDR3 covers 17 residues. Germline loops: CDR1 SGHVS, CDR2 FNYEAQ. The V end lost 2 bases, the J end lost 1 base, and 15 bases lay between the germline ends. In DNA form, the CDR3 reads TGTGCCAGCAGCTTAATTGGATTAGAACTGGCCAAAAACATTCAGTACTTC. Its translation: CASSLIGLELAKNIQYF. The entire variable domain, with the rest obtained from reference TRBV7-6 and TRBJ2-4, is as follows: GAGVSQSPRYKVTKRGQDVALRCDPISGHVSLYWYRQALGQGPEFLTYFNYEAQQDKSGLPNDRFSAERPEGSISTLTIQRTEQRDSAMYRCASSLIGLELAKNIQYFGAGTRLSVL.

CDR3 in amino acids: CASSYSGGGRGKLFF. The CDR3 DNA reads TGTGCCAGCAGTTACTCAGGGGGGGGTCGTGGAAAACTGTTTTTT. The rearrangement uses TRBV6-5 and TRBJ1-4; D might be TRBD1 (6 bases). CDR1 MNHEY and CDR2 SVGAGI come from the germline V gene. The CDR3 totals 15 residues. The V and J ends lost 0 bases and 10 bases respectively, with 15 bases between them.

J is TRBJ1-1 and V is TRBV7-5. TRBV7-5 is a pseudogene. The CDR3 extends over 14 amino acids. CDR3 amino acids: CARSSPGGNTEAFF. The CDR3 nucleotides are TGTGCCAGAAGCTCCCCCGGAGGCAACACTGAAGCTTTCTTT.

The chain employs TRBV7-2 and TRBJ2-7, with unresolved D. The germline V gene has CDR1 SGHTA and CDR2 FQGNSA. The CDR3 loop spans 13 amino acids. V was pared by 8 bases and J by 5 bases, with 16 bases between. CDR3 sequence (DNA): TGTGCCAGCGGTCCGTTTGGTATCCACGAGCAGTACTTC. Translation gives CASGPFGIHEQYF.

The CDR3 protein is CATSRGDYNNEQFF. The CDR3 nucleotides are TGTGCCACCAGCAGGGGGGACTACAACAATGAGCAGTTCTTC. The V gene is TRBV15, the J gene TRBJ2-1; 7 bases line up with TRBD2. This CDR3 comprises 14 residues. Germline trimming cut 3 bases from V and 5 bases from J; bases unmatched to any gene: 4. Germline CDR1 is LNHNV and CDR2 is YYDKDF (reference sequence).

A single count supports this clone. This chain's CDR3 is CASSMGGVGSYGYTF. The DNA of the CDR3 is TGTGCCAGCAGCATGGGGGGGGTTGGTTCCTATGGCTACACCTTC. The chain uses TRBV28 and TRBJ1-2; possibly TRBD1 for D (5 bases). V was pared by 6 bases and J by 4 bases, with 18 bases between. CDR1 MDHEN and CDR2 SYDVKM come from the germline V gene. CDR3 length equals 15 residues.

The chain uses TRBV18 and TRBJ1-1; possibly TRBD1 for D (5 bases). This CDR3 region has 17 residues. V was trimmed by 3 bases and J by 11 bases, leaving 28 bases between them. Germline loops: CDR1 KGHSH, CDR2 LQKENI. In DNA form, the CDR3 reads TGTGCCAGCTCACCCCAGGAGAGGGGATGGAGGGCCCAGAGGGCTTTCTTT. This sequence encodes CASSPQERGWRAQRAFF. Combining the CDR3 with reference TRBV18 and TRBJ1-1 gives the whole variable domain NAGVMQNPRHLVRRRGQEARLRCSPMKGHSHVYWYRQLPEEGLKFMVYLQKENIIDESGMPKERFSAEFPKEGPSILRIQQVVRGDSAAYFCASSPQERGWRAQRAFFGQGTRLTVV.

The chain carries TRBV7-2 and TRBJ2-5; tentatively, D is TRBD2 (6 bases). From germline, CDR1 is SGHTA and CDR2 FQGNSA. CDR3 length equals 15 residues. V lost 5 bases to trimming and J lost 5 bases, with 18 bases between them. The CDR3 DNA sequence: TGTGCCAGCAGCCCGGAGGGGCTCCAGGCGGAGACCCAGTACTTC. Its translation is CASSPEGLQAETQYF.

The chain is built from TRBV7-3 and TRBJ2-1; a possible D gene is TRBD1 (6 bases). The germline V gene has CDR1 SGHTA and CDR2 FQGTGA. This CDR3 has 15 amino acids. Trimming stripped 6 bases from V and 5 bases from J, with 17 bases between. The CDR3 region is CASSPSRGSHNEQFF. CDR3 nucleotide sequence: TGTGCCAGCAGTCCTAGTAGGGGGAGCCACAATGAGCAGTTCTTC.

CDR3 nucleotides: TGTGCCAGCAGCCAAGATCTAATAACAGAGCAGTTCTTC. It codes for CASSQDLITEQFF. The genes are TRBV4-2 and TRBJ2-1; unclear D gene. The CDR3 runs to 13 residues. V gave up 0 bases and J gave up 10 bases, with 10 bases separating them. CDR1 and CDR2 from the germline V gene are LGHNA and YNFKEQ.

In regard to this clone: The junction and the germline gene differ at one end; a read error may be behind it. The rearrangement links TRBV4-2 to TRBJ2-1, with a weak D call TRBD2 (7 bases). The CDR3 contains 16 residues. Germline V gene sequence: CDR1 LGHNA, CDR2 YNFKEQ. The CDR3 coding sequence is TGTGTCAGCAGCCAAGATATGAGGGGGGGACACAATGAGCAGTTCTTC. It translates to CVSSQDMRGGHNEQFF.

CDR3 sequence: CATARDRERAFF. DNA of the CDR3: TGTGCCACCGCGAGGGACAGGGAAAGAGCTTTCTTT. The rearrangement links TRBV28 to TRBJ1-1; 9 nucleotides line up with TRBD1. V lost 10 bases and J lost 10; bases outside the gene matches: 10. The V gene's germline CDR1 is MDHEN and CDR2 SYDVKM. The CDR3 contains 12 residues.

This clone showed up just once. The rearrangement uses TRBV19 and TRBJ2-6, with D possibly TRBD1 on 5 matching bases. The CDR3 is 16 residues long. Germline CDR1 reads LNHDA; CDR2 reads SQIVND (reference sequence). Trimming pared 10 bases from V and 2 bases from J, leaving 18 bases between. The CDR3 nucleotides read TGTGCCACCACAGGAAGGGGTGCGGCTGGGGCCAACGTCCTGACTTTC. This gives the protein CATTGRGAAGANVLTF.

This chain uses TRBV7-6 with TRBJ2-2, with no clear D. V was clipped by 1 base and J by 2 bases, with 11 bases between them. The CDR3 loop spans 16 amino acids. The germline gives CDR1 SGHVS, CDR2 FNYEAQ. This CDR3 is CASSLGGTTNTGELFF. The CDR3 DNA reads TGTGCCAGCAGCTTAGGGGGAACAACCAACACCGGGGAGCTGTTTTTT.

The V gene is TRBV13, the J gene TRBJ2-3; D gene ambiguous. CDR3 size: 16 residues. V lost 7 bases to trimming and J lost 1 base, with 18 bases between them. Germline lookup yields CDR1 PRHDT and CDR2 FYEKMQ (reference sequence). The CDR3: CASIPSTLPRTDTQYF. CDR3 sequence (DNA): TGTGCCAGCATCCCGTCGACACTCCCTCGCACAGATACGCAGTATTTT.